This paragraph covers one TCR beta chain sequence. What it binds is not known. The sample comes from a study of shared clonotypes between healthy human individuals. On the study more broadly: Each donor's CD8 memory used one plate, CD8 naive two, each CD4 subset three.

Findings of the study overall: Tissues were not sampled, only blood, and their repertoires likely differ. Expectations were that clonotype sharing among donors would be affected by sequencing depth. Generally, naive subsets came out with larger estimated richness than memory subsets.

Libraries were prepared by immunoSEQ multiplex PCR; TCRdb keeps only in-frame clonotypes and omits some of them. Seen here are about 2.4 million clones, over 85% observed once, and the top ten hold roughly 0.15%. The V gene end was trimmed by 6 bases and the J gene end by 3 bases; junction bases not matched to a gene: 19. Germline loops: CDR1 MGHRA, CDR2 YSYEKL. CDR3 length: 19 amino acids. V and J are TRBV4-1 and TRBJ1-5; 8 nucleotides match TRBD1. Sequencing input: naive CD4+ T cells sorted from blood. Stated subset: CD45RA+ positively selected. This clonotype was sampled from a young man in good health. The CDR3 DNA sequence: TGCGCCAGCAGTTTCCCCCCCCAGGGGGCAAGCATCGACAATCAGCCCCAGCATTTT. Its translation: CASSFPPQGASIDNQPQHF.